This is a list of T cell receptor beta chains from one sample in a study of cytotoxic CD8 clonotypes in ibrutinib-treated CLL. The table came from immunoSEQ multiplex PCR; TCRdb's copy has only in-frame clones and leaves some out. The table includes approximately 350,000 clones, over 60% detected once. Source: PBMCs, taken after 36 months of ibrutinib treatment. The origin of the receptors is a human donor with chronic lymphocytic leukemia. CDR3s include the opening cysteine and the closing phenylalanine or tryptophan. The D gene is left open where the match is weak. Clone size, where shown, is once, few, many, or a class for clones that have expanded.

.	TRBV4-2	TRBJ1-1	.	CASSLWLNTEAFF	TGTGCCAGCAGCTTATGGTTGAACACTGAAGCTTTCTTT
TRBD1	TRBV6-5	TRBJ1-5	.	CASSHGQGLQPQHF	TGTGCCAGCAGTCACGGACAGGGGTTGCAGCCCCAGCATTTT
.	TRBV11-1	TRBJ2-2	.	CASSPDRTGELFF	TGTGCCAGCAGCCCGGACAGAACCGGGGAGCTGTTTTTT
TRBD2	TRBV10-1	TRBJ2-3	.	CASSELAGGPSTDTQYF	TGCGCCAGCAGTGAGCTAGCGGGAGGGCCAAGCACAGATACGCAGTATTTT
TRBD1	TRBV5-1	TRBJ2-7	.	CASSLGPTTGTGASYEQYF	TGCGCCAGCAGCTTGGGCCCTACTACCGGGACAGGGGCATCCTACGAGCAGTACTTC
TRBD1	TRBV2	TRBJ1-5	.	CASSGGTGRNQPQHF	TGTGCCAGCAGTGGGGGGACAGGCCGAAATCAGCCCCAGCATTTT
TRBD1	TRBV9	TRBJ1-6	.	CASSAGTGGSPLHF	TGTGCCAGCAGCGCCGGGACAGGGGGTTCACCCCTCCACTTT
.	TRBV19	TRBJ2-3	.	CASRPGGDSTDTQYF	TGTGCCAGTAGGCCGGGCGGGGATAGCACAGATACGCAGTATTTT
.	TRBV10-3	TRBJ2-5	.	CAITAGFGETQYF	TGTGCCATCACTGCTGGATTTGGGGAGACCCAGTACTTC
TRBD2	TRBV6-4	TRBJ2-2	.	CASRGTSIAGELFF	TGTGCCAGCAGGGGGACTAGCATCGCCGGGGAGCTGTTTTTT
TRBD1	TRBV27	TRBJ1-1	few	CASSGQGYTEAFF	TGTGCCAGCAGTGGACAGGGGTACACTGAAGCTTTCTTT
TRBD1	TRBV7-9	TRBJ1-1	once	CASSLEGANTEAFF	TGTGCCAGCAGCTTGGAGGGGGCGAACACTGAAGCTTTCTTT
TRBD1	TRBV5-1	TRBJ2-5	.	CASSLDRVAQETQYF	TGCGCCAGCAGCCTCGACAGGGTCGCCCAAGAGACCCAGTACTTC
TRBD2	TRBV10-2	TRBJ2-1	.	CASNGLAVDNEQFF	TGCGCCAGCAACGGACTAGCGGTAGACAATGAGCAGTTCTTC
TRBD1	TRBV5-4	TRBJ2-7	.	CASSLTTGSGYEQYF	TGTGCCAGCAGCTTGACGACAGGGTCGGGCTACGAGCAGTACTTC
.	TRBV5-1	TRBJ1-4	.	CASSLGEAEKLFF	TGCGCCAGCAGCTTGGGGGAGGCGGAAAAACTGTTTTTT
TRBD1	TRBV4-1	TRBJ1-2	few	CASSQPIPRDRDYGYTF	TGCGCCAGCAGCCAACCCATCCCGCGTGACAGGGATTATGGCTACACCTTC
TRBD1	TRBV9	TRBJ2-3	.	CASSATGQGGDTQYF	TGTGCCAGCAGCGCGACGGGACAGGGGGGAGATACGCAGTATTTT
TRBD2	TRBV28	TRBJ2-5	.	CASSLRGRDETQYF	TGTGCCAGCAGTTTGCGCGGGAGGGATGAGACCCAGTACTTC
.	TRBV6-5	TRBJ2-7	.	CASKEGREQYF	TGTGCCAGCAAAGAGGGACGGGAGCAGTACTTC
.	TRBV27	TRBJ2-2	few	CASSLQTGIGELFF	TGTGCCAGCAGTCTCCAAACTGGGATCGGGGAGCTGTTTTTT
.	TRBV5-1	TRBJ1-1	.	CASSLGFRDTEAFF	TGCGCCAGCAGCTTAGGGTTTAGGGACACTGAAGCTTTCTTT
.	TRBV9	TRBJ1-1	once	CASSVGDGHQNTEAFF	TGTGCCAGCAGCGTAGGGGATGGACACCAGAACACTGAAGCTTTCTTT
.	TRBV5-1	TRBJ2-7	few	CASSFSQGVYEQYF	TGCGCCAGCAGCTTCAGCCAGGGCGTTTACGAGCAGTACTTC
.	TRBV10-1	TRBJ2-1	.	CASHPHRDDNEQFF	TGCGCCAGCCATCCCCACAGGGACGACAATGAGCAGTTCTTC
TRBD1	TRBV19	TRBJ1-4	.	CASSIPPRQGGANEKLFF	TGTGCCAGTAGTATACCCCCGCGCCAGGGGGGCGCTAATGAAAAACTGTTTTTT
TRBD1	TRBV2	TRBJ1-1	.	CASSASQGFGISGTEAFF	TGTGCCAGCAGTGCGTCACAGGGGTTTGGAATATCGGGCACTGAAGCTTTCTTT
.	TRBV7-6	TRBJ2-7	once	CASSLLLGAPYEQYF	TGTGCCAGCAGCTTACTGTTGGGGGCCCCCTACGAGCAGTACTTC
.	TRBV15	TRBJ1-2	.	CATSRDGGGYGYTF	TGTGCCACCAGCAGAGATGGGGGCGGCTATGGCTACACCTTC
.	TRBV28	TRBJ2-7	.	CASSKPRDSSYEQYF	TGTGCCAGCAGCAAACCGAGGGATAGCTCCTACGAGCAGTACTTC
.	TRBV21-1	TRBJ1-1	.	CASSPVTGGTEAFF	TGTGCCAGCAGCCCGGTTACAGGGGGCACTGAAGCTTTCTTT
.	TRBV28	TRBJ2-1	.	CASSYYSYNEQFF	TGTGCCAGCAGTTATTACTCCTACAATGAGCAGTTCTTC
TRBD1	TRBV9	TRBJ2-1	once	CASSVGDRALYNEQFF	TGTGCCAGCAGCGTAGGGGACAGGGCGCTCTACAATGAGCAGTTCTTC
.	TRBV29-1	TRBJ2-5	.	CSALDGYQETQYF	TGCAGCGCCTTGGACGGATACCAAGAGACCCAGTACTTC
.	TRBV28	TRBJ1-5	.	CASSFYREISNQPQHF	TGTGCCAGCAGTTTCTACAGGGAGATAAGCAATCAGCCCCAGCATTTT
.	TRBV19	TRBJ1-1	.	CASSILGTAFF	TGTGCCAGTAGTATCCTGGGGACAGCTTTCTTT